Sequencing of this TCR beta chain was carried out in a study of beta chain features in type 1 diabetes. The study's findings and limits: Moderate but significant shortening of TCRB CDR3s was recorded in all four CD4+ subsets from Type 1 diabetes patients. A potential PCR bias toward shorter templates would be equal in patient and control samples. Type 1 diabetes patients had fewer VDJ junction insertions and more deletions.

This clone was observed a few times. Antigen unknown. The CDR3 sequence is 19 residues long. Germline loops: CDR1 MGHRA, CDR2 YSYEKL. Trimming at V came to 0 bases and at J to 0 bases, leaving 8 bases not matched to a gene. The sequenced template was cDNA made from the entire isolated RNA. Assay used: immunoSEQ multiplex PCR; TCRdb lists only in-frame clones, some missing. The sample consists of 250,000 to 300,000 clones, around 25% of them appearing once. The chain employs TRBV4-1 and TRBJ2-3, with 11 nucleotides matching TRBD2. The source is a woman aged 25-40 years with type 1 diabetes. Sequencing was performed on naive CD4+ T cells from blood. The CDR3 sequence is CASSQEQRGLAASTDTQYF. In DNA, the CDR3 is TGCGCCAGCAGCCAAGAGCAGAGGGGACTAGCGGCTAGCACAGATACGCAGTATTTT.